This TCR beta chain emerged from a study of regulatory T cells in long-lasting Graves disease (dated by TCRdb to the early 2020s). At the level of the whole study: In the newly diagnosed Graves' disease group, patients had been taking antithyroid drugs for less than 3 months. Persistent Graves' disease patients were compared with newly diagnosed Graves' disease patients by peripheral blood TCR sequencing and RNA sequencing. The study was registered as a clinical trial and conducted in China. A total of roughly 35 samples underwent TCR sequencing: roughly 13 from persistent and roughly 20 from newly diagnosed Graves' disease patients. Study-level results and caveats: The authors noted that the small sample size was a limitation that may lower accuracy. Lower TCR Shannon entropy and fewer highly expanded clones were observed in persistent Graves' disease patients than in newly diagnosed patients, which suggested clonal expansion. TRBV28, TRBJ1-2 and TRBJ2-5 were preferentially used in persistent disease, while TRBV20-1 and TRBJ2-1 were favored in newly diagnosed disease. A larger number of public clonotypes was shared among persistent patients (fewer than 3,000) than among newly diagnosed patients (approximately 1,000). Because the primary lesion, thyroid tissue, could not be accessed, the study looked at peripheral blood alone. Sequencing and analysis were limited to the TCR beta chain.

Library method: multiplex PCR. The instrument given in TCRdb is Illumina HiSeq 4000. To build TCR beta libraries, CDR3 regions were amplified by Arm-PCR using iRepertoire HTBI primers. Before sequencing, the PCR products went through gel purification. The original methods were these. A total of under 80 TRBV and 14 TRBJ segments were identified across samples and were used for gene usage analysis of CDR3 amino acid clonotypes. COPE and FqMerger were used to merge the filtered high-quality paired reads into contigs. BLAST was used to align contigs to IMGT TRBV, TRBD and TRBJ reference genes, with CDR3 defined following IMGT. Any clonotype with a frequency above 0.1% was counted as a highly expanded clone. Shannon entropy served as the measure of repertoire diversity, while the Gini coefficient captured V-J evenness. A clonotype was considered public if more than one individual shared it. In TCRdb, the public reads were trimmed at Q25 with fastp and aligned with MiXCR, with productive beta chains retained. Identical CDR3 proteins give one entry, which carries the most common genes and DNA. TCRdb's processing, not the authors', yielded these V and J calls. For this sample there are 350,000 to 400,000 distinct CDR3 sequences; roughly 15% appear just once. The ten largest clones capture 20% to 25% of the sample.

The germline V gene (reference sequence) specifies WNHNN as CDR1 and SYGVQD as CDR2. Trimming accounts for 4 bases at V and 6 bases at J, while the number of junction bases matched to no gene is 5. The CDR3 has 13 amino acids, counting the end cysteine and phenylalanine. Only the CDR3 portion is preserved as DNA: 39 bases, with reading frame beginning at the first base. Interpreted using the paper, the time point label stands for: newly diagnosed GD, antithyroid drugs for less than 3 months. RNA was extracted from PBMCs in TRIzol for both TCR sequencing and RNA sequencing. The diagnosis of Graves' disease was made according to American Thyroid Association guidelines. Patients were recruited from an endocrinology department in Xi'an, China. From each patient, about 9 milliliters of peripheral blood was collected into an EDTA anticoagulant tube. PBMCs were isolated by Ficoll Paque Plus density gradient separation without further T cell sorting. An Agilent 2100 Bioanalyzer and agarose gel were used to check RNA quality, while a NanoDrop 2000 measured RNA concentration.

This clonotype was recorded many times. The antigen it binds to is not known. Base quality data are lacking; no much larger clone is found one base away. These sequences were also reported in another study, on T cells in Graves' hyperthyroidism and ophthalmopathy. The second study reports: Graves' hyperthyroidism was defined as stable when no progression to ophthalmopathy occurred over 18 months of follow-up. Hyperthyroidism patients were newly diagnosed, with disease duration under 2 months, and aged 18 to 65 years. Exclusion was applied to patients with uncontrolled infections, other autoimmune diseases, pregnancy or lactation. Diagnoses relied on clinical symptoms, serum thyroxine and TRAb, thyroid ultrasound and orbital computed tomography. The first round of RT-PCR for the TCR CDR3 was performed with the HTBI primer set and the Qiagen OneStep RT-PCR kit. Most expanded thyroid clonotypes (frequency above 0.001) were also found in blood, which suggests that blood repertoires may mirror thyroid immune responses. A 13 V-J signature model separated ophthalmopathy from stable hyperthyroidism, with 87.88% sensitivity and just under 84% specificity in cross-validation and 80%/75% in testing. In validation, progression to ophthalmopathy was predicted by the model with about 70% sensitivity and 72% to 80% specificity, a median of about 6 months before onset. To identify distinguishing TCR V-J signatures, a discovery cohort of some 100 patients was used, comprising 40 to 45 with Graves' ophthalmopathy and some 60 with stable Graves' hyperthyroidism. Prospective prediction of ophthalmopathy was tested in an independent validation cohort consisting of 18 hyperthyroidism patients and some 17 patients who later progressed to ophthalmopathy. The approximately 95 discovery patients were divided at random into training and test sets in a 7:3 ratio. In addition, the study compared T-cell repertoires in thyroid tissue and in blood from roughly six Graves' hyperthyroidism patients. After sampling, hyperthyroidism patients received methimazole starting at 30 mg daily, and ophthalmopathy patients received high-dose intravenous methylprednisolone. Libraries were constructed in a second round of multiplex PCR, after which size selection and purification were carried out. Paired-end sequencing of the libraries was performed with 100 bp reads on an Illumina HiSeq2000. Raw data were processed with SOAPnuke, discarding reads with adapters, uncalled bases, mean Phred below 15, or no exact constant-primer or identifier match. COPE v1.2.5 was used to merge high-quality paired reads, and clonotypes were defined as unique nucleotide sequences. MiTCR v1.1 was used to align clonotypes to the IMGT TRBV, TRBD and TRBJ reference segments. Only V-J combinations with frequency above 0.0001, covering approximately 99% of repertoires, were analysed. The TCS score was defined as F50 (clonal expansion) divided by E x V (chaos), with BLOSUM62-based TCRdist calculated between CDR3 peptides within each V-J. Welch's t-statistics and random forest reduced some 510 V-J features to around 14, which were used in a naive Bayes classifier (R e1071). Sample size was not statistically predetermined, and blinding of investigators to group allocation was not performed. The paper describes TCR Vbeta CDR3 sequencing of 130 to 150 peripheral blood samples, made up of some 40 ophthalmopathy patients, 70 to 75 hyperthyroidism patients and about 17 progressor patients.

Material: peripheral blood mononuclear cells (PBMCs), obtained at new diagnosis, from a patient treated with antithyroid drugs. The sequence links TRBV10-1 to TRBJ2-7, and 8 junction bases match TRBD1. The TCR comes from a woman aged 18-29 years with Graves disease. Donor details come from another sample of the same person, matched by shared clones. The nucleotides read TGCGCCAGCAGTGCAGGGGGCCGAGGCGAGCAGTACTTC. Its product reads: CASSAGGRGEQYF.